This T cell receptor (beta chain) was captured in a study of blood T cell repertoires in COVID-19 (TCRdb year 2020). Background on the whole study: Samples from collaborators originated in the United States, Italy and Spain and spanned both the acute and convalescent phases of COVID-19. The material from the prospective study consisted of cDNA or gDNA derived from T cells, B-cell-depleted T cells, or PBMCs. The dataset comprised deeply sampled blood TCRbeta repertoires from subjects exposed to, actively infected with, or recovered from COVID-19. A freely available public database, intended as a resource for researchers studying the immune response to SARS-CoV-2, is where the repertoires were released. The samples were drawn from the first 160 participants of the ongoing ImmuneRACE study and from 950 to 1,500 subjects provided by 6 global collaborators. The sample metadata nearly always contained a de-identified subject ID, COVID-19 status, age in years and sex. HLA class I and class II types, where available, came from metadata supplied by the sample provider rather than from assay-based typing.

The paper's findings and limits, for the study overall: Clinical and demographic metadata were provided uncurated, with the amount varying by source and participant.

Whole blood was collected in K2EDTA tubes by collaborating institutions according to the institutions' own protocols. For TCRbeta analysis, collaborator samples were shipped as frozen whole blood, as isolated PBMCs, or as DNA extracted from either sample type. Note on this clone: Its recognized antigen is unknown. There are no base qualities to consult, and no much larger clone falls within one base.

The immunoSEQ Assay, a bias-controlled multiplex PCR, was used to amplify TCRbeta CDR3 regions from genomic DNA. From the authors' description of their analysis: Within the assay, amplification of reference gene primers was used to estimate how many nucleated cells each sample contained. Sequence reads were collapsed and filtered to measure the absolute abundance of every unique TCRbeta CDR3 rearrangement. For each sample, productive Simpson clonality was calculated as the square root of Simpson's diversity index across productive rearrangements. TCRdb took over this immuneACCESS table, retaining in-frame rearrangements with V and J assigned. Such tables are incomplete; in checked studies, under half of the missing clones stem from an unresolved V gene, and the remainder is unexplained. V, J and clone size were drawn from that table, and D and trimming were deduced from the DNA. The sample yields over 85,000 clones; roughly 82% were counted once. Of the sample, 15% to 20% falls within the top ten clones.

The source of this sequence is a woman aged 60-70 years with acute or convalescent COVID-19. Sequenced: peripheral blood.

This receptor has the CDR3 CASKRGGNDSPLHF. DNA sequence: TGTGCCAGCAAAAGGGGTGGGAATGATTCACCCCTCCACTTT. The chain joins TRBV5-4 to TRBJ1-6, with TRBD1 as a weak D call on 5 bases. The germline V gene (reference sequence) sets CDR1 to SGHNT and CDR2 to YYREEE. Trimming at the junction amounts to 6 bases on V and 8 bases on J, and the germline ends lie 15 bases apart. Including the terminal cysteine and phenylalanine, the CDR3 comprises 14 residues. CDR3 DNA only is kept here, 42 bases in frame from base 1.